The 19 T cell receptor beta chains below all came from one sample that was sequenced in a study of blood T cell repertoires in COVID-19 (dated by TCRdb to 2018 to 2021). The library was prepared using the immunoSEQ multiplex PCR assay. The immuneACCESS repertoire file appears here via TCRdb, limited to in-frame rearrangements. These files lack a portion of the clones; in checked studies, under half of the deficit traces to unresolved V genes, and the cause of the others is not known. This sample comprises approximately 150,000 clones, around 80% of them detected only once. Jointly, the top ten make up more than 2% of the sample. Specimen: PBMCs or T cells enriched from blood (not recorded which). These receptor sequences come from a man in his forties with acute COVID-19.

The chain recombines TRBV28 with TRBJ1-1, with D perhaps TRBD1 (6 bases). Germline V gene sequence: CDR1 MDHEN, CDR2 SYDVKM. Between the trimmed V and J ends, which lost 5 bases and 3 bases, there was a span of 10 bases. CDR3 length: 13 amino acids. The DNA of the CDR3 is TGTGCCAGCAGTCGGGACAAATACACTGAAGCTTTCTTT. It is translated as CASSRDKYTEAFF.

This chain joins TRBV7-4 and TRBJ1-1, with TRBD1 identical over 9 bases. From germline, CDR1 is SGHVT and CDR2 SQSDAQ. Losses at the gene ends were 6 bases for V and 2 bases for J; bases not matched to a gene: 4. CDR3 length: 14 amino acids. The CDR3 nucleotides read TGTGCCAGCAGTCCGGGACAGGGAAACACTGAAGCTTTCTTT. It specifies CASSPGQGNTEAFF.

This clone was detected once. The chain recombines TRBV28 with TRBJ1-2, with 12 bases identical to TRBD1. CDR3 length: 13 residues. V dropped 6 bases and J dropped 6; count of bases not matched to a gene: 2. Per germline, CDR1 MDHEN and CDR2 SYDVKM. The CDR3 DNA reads TGTGCCAGCAGGGGGGACAGGGGGCATGGCTACACCTTC. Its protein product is CASRGDRGHGYTF.

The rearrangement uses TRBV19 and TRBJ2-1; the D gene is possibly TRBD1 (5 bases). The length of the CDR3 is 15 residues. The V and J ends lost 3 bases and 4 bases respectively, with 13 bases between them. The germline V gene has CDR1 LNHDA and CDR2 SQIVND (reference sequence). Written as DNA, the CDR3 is TGTGCCAGTAGTATCCCAGGGTTCTTTTACAATGAGCAGTTCTTC. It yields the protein CASSIPGFFYNEQFF.

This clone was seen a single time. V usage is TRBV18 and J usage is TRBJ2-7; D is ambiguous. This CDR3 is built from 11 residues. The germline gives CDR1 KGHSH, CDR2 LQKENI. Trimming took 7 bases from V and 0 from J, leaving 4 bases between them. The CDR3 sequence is CASLSSYEQYF. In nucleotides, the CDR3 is TGTGCCAGCTTGAGCTCCTACGAGCAGTACTTC. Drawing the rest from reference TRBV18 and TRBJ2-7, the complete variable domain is NAGVMQNPRHLVRRRGQEARLRCSPMKGHSHVYWYRQLPEEGLKFMVYLQKENIIDESGMPKERFSAEFPKEGPSILRIQQVVRGDSAAYFCASLSSYEQYFGPGTRLTVT.

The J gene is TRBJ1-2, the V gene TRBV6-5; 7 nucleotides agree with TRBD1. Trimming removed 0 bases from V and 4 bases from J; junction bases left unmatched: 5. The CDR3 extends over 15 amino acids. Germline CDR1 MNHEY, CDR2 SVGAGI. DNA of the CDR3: TGTGCCAGCAGTTACTCGAATCCAGGGGGCTATGGCTACACCTTC. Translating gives CASSYSNPGGYGYTF.

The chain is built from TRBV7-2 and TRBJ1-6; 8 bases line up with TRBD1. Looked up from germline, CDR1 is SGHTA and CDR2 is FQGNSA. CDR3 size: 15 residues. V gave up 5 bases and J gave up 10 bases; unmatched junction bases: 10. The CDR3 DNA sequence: TGTGCCAGCAGCCCACCGGGACAGGCCTACTCACCCCTCCACTTT. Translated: CASSPPGQAYSPLHF.

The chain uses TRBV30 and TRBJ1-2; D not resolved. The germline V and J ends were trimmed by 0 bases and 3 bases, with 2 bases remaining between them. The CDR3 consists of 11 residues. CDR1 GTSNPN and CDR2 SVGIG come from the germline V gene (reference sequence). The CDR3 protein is CAWSVDYGYTF. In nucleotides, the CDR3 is TGTGCCTGGAGTGTCGACTATGGCTACACCTTC.

The CDR3 spells CASRRDRGIGELFF. Written as DNA, the CDR3 is TGCGCCAGCAGGAGGGACAGGGGTATCGGGGAGCTGTTTTTT. This sequence joins TRBV5-1 and TRBJ2-2, with 10 bases matching TRBD1. This CDR3 comprises 14 residues. Germline CDR1 and CDR2: SGHRS and YFSETQ. The junction had 5 bases not matched to a gene; V was cut back by 5 bases and J by 7 bases.

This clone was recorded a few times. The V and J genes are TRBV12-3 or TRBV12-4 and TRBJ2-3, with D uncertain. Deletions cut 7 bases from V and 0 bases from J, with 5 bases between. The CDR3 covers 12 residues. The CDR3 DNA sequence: TGTGCCAGCATCTTTAGCACAGATACGCAGTATTTT. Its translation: CASIFSTDTQYF.

CDR3 in amino acids: CASSVAGTGHQPQHF. CDR3 sequence (DNA): TGTGCCAGCAGCGTAGCTGGAACAGGGCATCAGCCCCAGCATTTT. The chain has TRBV9 and TRBJ1-5; D possibly corresponds to TRBD1 (6 bases). The V and J ends lost 0 bases and 5 bases respectively, with 12 bases between them. The V gene's germline CDR1 is SGDLS and CDR2 YYNGEE. This CDR3 region has 15 residues.

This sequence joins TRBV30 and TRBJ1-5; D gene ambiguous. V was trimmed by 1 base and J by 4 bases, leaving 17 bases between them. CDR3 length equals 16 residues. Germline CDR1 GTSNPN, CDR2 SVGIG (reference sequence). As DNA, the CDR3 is TGTGCCTGGAGTGCCTGGGCCTGGACTCAGAATCAGCCCCAGCATTTT. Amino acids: CAWSAWAWTQNQPQHF.

The CDR3 loop is CATSRGGRLNTEAFF. As DNA, the CDR3 is TGTGCCACCAGCAGAGGGGGCAGGTTGAACACTGAAGCTTTCTTT. The chain combines TRBV15 with TRBJ1-1; D may be TRBD1 (5 bases). This CDR3 is 15 amino acids long. V shed 1 base and J shed 0 bases, with 9 bases lying between them. Germline V gene data show CDR1 as LNHNV and CDR2 as YYDKDF (reference sequence).

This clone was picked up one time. CDR3 loop: CASSQSGTGGSGANVLTF. The CDR3 DNA follows: TGTGCCAGCAGCCAGTCAGGGACAGGGGGCTCTGGGGCCAACGTCCTGACTTTC. This chain links TRBV11-3 with TRBJ2-6; TRBD1 matches at 11 bases. CDR3 length: 18 amino acids. CDR1 SGHNT and CDR2 YENEEA come from the germline V gene. V dropped 5 bases and J dropped 0; count of bases not matched to a gene: 6.

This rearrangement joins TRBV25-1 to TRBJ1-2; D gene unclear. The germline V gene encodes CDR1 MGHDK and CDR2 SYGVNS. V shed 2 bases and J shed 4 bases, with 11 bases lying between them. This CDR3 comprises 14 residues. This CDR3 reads CASSEVGRTYGYTF. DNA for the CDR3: TGTGCCAGCAGTGAAGTGGGGAGAACCTATGGCTACACCTTC.

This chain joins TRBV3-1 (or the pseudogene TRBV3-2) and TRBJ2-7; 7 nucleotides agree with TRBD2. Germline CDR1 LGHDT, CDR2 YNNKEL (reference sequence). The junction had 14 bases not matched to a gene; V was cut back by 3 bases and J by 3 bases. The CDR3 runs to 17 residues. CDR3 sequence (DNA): TGTGCCAGCAGCCAGGGCCTCGGGACGGGAGGCAGCTACGAGCAGTACTTC. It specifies CASSQGLGTGGSYEQYF.

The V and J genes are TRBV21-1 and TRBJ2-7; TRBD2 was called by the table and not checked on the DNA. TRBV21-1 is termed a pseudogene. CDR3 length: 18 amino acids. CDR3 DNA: TGTGCCAGCAGCATCCTGGGACTAGCGGGAGACGAAGCCTACGAGCAGTACTTC. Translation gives CASSILGLAGDEAYEQYF.

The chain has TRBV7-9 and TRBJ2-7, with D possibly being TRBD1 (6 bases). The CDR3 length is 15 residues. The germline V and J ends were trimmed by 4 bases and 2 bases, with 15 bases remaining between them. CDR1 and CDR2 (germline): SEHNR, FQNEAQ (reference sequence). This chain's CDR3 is CASSSADRRPYEQYF. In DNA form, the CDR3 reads TGTGCCAGCAGCTCGGCCGACAGGAGGCCCTACGAGCAGTACTTC.

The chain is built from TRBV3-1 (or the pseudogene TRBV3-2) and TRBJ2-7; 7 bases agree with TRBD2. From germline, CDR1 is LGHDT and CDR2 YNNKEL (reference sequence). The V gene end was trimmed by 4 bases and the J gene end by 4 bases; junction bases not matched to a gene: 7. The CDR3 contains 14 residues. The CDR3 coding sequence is TGTGCCAGCAGCCCGATGGGGGAGGGATACGAGCAGTACTTC. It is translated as CASSPMGEGYEQYF.